The TCR beta chain described here comes from a study of CXCR3-negative and CXCR3-positive naive CD8 T cells. Study-level information: Total TRB output reached 130 million or so reads, about 1.5 +/- 0.3 million per library.

Each CD8+ T cell subset was flow-sorted in triplicate. Every sort contained 250,000 to 350,000 cells. A CD45RO-CCR7+CD27+CD95- profile was what naive CD8+ T cells displayed. Overall study findings and caveats: When CXCR3-positive naive cells were set against CXCR3-negative naive cells, the former had more hydrophobic TRB CDR3s.

This clonotype is deemed medium-sized by its frequency. The antigen remains unidentified. It was by 5' RACE with UMI labels that the TRB cDNA libraries were prepared. Using the 5' RACE reads, TCRdb records one entry per CDR3 protein without DNA. With about 6,200 distinct CDR3 sequences in the sample, the ten largest clones hold about 1.4%. Per germline, CDR1 MGHRA and CDR2 YSYEKL. This CDR3 comprises 16 residues. The sample taken for sequencing was naive CXCR3+ CD8+ T cells from blood. Subset reported: CD45RO-CCR7+CD27+CD95- naive CD8+ T cells expressing CXCR3 (TNR3+). The chain uses TRBV4-1 and TRBJ1-4; TCRdb's assignment of TRBD1 cannot be checked, as there is no DNA. The sequence derives from a human donor in good health. Some clones in this sample may be carry-over from other donors' samples. CDR3 loop: CASSQDSGTGNEKLFF.